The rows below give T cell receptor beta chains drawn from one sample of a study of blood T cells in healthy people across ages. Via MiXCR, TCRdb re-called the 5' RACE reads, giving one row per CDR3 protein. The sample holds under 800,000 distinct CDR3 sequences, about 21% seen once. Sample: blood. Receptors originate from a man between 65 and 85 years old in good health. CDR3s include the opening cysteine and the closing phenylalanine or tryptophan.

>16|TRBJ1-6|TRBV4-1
CASSQDRGQLGSPLHF
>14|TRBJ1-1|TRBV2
CASKTGGVNTEAFF
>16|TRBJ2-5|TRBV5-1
CASSLMAGEGQETQYF
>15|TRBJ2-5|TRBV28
CASTPTSGSPETQYF
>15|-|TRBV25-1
CASSEYPRGYNEQFF
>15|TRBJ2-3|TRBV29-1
CSVEVSGDSTDTQYF
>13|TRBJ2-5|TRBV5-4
CASTRGTQETQYF
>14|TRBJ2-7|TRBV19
CASSPGGGNYEQYF
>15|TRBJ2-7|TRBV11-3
CASSLNYGDNYEQYF
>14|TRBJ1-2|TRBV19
CASSNGQGADGYTF
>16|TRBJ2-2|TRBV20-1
CSADRTSGPNTGELFF
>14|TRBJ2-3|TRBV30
CGGGGGSSTDTRYF
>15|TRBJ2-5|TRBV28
CASSKPERLQETQYF
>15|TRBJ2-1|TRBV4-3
CASSQGLRGRNEQFF
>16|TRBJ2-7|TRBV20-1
CSAFFFGAGGNHEQYF
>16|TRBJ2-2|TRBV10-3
CAISGSSGKNTGELFF
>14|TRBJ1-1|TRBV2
CASSEEGGQTEAFF
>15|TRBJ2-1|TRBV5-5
CASSWRREGRDEQFF
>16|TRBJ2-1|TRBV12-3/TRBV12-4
CASRSGLEAGNNEQFF
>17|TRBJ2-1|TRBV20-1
CSARLAGAPRGYNEQFF
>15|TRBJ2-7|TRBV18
CASSPPGTGVYEQYF
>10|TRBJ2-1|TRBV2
CASSVPARLF
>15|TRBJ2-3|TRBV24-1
CATSKGASGTDTQYF
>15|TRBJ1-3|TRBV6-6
CATSPGPGDGNTIYF
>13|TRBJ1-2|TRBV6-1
CASSEDNIYGYTF
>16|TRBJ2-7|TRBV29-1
CSVEGLAGDGGYEQYF
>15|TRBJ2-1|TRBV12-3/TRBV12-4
CASSLQSGVYNEQFF
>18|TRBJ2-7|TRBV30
CAWRNSELEWRESYEQYF
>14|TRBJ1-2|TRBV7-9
CASSSGVGPYGYTF
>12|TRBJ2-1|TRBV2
CASSTSSGEQFF
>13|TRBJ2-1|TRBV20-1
CSASSQSYNEQFF
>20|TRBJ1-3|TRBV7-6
CASSGRTPITDSFSGNTIYF
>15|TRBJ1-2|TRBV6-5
CASSQTGGGYYGYTF
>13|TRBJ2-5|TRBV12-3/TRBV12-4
CASSLEGTGTQYF
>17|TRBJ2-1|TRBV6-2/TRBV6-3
CASSDPFKRTSYNEQFF
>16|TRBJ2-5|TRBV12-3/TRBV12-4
CASGLRVSSGKETQYF
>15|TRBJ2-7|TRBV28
CASSPFGGGSYEPYF
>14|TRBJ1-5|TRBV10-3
CAISEEQGNQPQHF
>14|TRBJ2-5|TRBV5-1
CASSSAGVLETQYF
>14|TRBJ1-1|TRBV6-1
CASSPQVRNTEAFF